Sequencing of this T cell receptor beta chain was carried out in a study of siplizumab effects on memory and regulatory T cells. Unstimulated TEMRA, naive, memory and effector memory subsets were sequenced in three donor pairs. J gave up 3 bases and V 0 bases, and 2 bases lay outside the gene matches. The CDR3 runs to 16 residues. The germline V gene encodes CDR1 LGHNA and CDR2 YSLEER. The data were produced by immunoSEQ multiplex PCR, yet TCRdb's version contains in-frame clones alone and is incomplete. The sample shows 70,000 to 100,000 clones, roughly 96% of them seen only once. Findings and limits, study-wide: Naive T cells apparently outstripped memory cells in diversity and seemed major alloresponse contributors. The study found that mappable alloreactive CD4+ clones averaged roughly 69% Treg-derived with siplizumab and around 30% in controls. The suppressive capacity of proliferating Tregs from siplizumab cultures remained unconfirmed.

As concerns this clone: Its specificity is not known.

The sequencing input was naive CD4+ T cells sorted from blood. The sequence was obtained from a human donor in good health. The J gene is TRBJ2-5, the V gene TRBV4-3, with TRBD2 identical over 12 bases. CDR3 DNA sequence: TGCGCCAGCAGCCAAGAAGCTAGCGGGGGGGAAGAGACCCAGTACTTC. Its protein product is CASSQEASGGEETQYF.